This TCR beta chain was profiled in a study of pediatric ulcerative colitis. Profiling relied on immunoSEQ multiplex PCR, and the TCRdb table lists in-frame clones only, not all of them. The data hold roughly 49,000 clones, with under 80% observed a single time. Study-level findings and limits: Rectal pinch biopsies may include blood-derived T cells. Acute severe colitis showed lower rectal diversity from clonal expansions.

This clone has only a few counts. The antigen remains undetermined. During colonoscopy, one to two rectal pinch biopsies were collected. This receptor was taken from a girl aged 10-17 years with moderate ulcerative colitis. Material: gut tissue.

The CDR3 protein is CASSLGLLGSGNTIYF. The CDR3 DNA is TGTGCCAGCAGCCTGGGGTTGTTGGGCTCTGGAAACACCATATATTTT. J is TRBJ1-3 and V is TRBV7-8; the D is unclear. The CDR3 has 16 residues. The V and J ends lost 5 bases and 0 bases respectively, with 14 bases between them. Germline V lookup: CDR1 SGHVS, CDR2 FQNEAQ.